Listed here is a single T cell receptor beta chain. Its specificity is not known. This sample is drawn from a study of T-cell memory formation after mild COVID-19. Study summary: TCR clusters mostly belonged to single donors. General study results and limits: Second-wave clones reaching peak frequency on day 37 lacked confirmed SARS-CoV-2 specificity. The study found contracting CD4+ clones mainly in CM and EM and contracting CD8+ clones in EMRA.

Using constant-segment primers, 5'RACE produced TCR alpha and TCR beta cDNA libraries carrying sample barcodes and UMIs. In TCRdb, the 5' RACE reads were re-called with MiXCR into one record per CDR3 protein. The sample lists 550,000 to 600,000 distinct CDR3 sequences; 15% to 20% were seen once. From germline, CDR1 is LGHNA and CDR2 YSLEER. V was cut by 1 base and J by 0 bases, with 10 bases left in between. The CDR3 is 16 residues long. The sample was PBMCs or a T cell subset sorted from them (not recorded which). The receptor comes from an adult woman who had mild COVID-19 (a few samples of this study predate the infection). Cell type and time point are not known. This chain connects TRBV4-3 to TRBJ2-1; a weak D match, TRBD2 (6 bases). The DNA for the CDR3 is TGCGCCAGCAGCCAAGCGGCGGGAAGCTCCTACAATGAGCAGTTCTTC. Residues: CASSQAAGSSYNEQFF.